Presented here are 11 T cell receptor beta chains from one specimen sequenced in a study of T cell responses to AZD1222 COVID-19 vaccine. The repertoire was sequenced with immunoSEQ multiplex PCR; TCRdb's copy has only in-frame clones and lacks some. The sample records about 120,000 clones, 93% being singletons. The sample consisted of peripheral blood, taken 28 days after the second AZD1222 dose. These receptors were obtained from an adult who received the AZD1222 COVID-19 vaccine.

The chain joins TRBV30 to TRBJ1-1; maybe TRBD1 (6 bases). In germline, CDR1 is GTSNPN, CDR2 SVGIG (reference sequence). The ends were cut back, 1 base at V and 5 bases at J, with 17 bases in the middle. The CDR3 spans 15 residues. In DNA, the CDR3 is TGTGCCTGGAGTGCCCTCCAGGGGAGCTTTACTGAAGCTTTCTTT. Translating gives CAWSALQGSFTEAFF. Full variable domain (missing parts from reference TRBV30 and TRBJ1-1): SQTIHQWPATLVQPVGSPLSLECTVEGTSNPNLYWYRQAAGRGLQLLFYSVGIGQISSEVPQNLSASRPQDRQFILSSKKLLLSDSGFYLCAWSALQGSFTEAFFGQGTRLTVV.

This clone was counted between two and nine times. The V call is TRBV9, the J call TRBJ2-4, with 10 nucleotides matching TRBD2. CDR1 SGDLS and CDR2 YYNGEE come from the germline V gene. This CDR3 is built from 17 residues. Trimming cost V 3 bases and J 8 bases; bases outside gene matches: 14. CDR3 DNA: TGTGCCAGCAGCGCGAGACAGCGGGAGGGCCCGGCAGACATTCAGTACTTC. The encoded protein is CASSARQREGPADIQYF.

This clone appeared once. The rearrangement links TRBV2 to TRBJ2-1, with 9 nucleotides matching TRBD2. The germline gives CDR1 SNHLY, CDR2 FYNNEI. V lost 2 bases, J lost 6 bases, and 8 bases stayed unmatched. The CDR3 loop spans 16 amino acids. DNA for the CDR3: TGTGCCAGCAGTGAAAAGCCGGGACTAGCTGTCAATGAGCAGTTCTTC. It translates to CASSEKPGLAVNEQFF.

This rearrangement joins TRBV2 to TRBJ1-2; D unclear. The CDR3 runs to 13 residues. Germline V gene sequence: CDR1 SNHLY, CDR2 FYNNEI. V was pared by 1 base and J by 4 bases, with 7 bases between. CDR3 region: CASSEDRSYGYTF. CDR3 nucleotide sequence: TGTGCCAGCAGTGAAGACAGATCCTATGGCTACACCTTC.

V usage is TRBV7-8 and J usage is TRBJ1-5; D is unclear. Germline assignment: CDR1 SGHVS and CDR2 FQNEAQ. This CDR3 has 14 amino acids. With 1 base removed from V and 3 bases from J, the gap between germline ends came to 7 bases. In nucleotides, the CDR3 is TGTGCCAGCAGCTTAGGGCAGCCCAATCAGCCCCAGCATTTT. Protein: CASSLGQPNQPQHF.

V usage is TRBV6-4 and J usage is TRBJ1-2, with D hard to call. The CDR3 extends over 13 amino acids. CDR1 and CDR2 (germline): MRHNA, SNTAGT. V lost 4 bases and J lost 2, with 8 bases in between. In DNA, the CDR3 is TGTGCCAGCAGTGTCGGGCAGAACTATGGCTACACCTTC. It is translated as CASSVGQNYGYTF.

The CDR3: CAISGGTGDMEQYF. The CDR3 DNA reads as TGTGCCATCAGTGGCGGGACAGGGGATATGGAGCAGTACTTC. The rearrangement links TRBV10-3 to TRBJ2-7, with TRBD1 matching over 10 bases. The CDR3 runs 14 residues. V shed 4 bases, J shed 7 bases, and the junction held 7 bases outside the gene matches. The germline CDR1 and CDR2 sequences are ENHRY and SYGVKD.

The gene calls are TRBV6-1 and TRBJ2-5; 7 positions agree with TRBD1. CDR1 MNHNS and CDR2 SASEGT come from the germline V gene. CDR3 length: 14 amino acids. Losses at the gene ends were 6 bases for V and 2 bases for J; bases not matched to a gene: 6. CDR3 DNA: TGTGCCAGCAGCACAGGGGCTCGACAAGAGACCCAGTACTTC. Translation: CASSTGARQETQYF.

The chain is built from TRBV7-2 and TRBJ1-2; 11 bases match TRBD1. This CDR3 contains 17 residues. V lost 0 bases and J lost 7; bases outside the gene matches: 10. Germline CDR1 and CDR2: SGHTA and FQGNSA. DNA of the CDR3: TGTGCCAGCAGCTTAGCTCCAGGACAGGGGGCGCGAGGTGGCTACACCTTC. Its protein is CASSLAPGQGARGGYTF.

This chain links TRBV19 with TRBJ1-1; D is uncertain. The CDR3 loop spans 16 amino acids. The germline gives CDR1 LNHDA, CDR2 SQIVND (reference sequence). V was shortened by 1 base and J by 1 base, with 13 bases between the two germline ends. Here the CDR3 reads CASSIGFLGPNTEAFF. Here the CDR3 DNA reads TGTGCCAGTAGTATAGGCTTTCTAGGACCGAACACTGAAGCTTTCTTT.

This sequence joins TRBV6-5 and TRBJ1-3; D is uncertain. CDR3 size: 13 residues. Germline CDR1 MNHEY, CDR2 SVGAGI. Trimming shortened V by 2 bases and J by 7 bases, and 9 bases separated the two germline ends. The DNA for the CDR3 is TGTGCCAGCAGTTACCCCCCCTATAACACCATATATTTT. This sequence encodes CASSYPPYNTIYF.